Listed below are T cell receptor beta chains from one sample, sequenced in a study of T cells after yellow fever vaccination. From the 5' RACE reads, TCRdb called clonotypes with MiXCR, one entry per CDR3 protein. The sample contains 300,000 to 400,000 distinct CDR3 sequences, around 13% of which appear only once. This sample comprised CD4+ T cells sorted from PBMCs, obtained 15 days after the yellow fever booster vaccination. All receptors come from a man aged 18-30 years who received the YFV17D yellow fever vaccine. CDR3s include the opening cysteine and the closing phenylalanine or tryptophan. A D gene is named only where the DNA matches it firmly. Only part of the rows carry a size: once, few, many, or a class if the clone is expanded.

J	size	D	V	CDR3	DNA
TRBJ1-2	few	TRBD1	TRBV5-5	CASSFTGGSNYGYTF	TGTGCCAGCAGCTTTACAGGGGGCTCTAACTATGGCTACACCTTC
TRBJ2-3	.	.	TRBV7-9	CASSAGTVGATQYF	TGTGCCAGCAGCGCCGGAACAGTCGGGGCTACGCAGTATTTT
TRBJ2-3	few	.	TRBV4-1	CASSQEVAGEVDTQYF	TGCGCCAGCAGCCAAGAGGTAGCAGGGGAGGTTGATACGCAGTATTTT
TRBJ1-1	.	.	TRBV7-2	CASSQGRGSITEAFF	TGTGCCAGCAGCCAGGGAAGGGGCTCAATCACTGAAGCTTTCTTT
TRBJ2-7	few	TRBD1	TRBV6-6	CASKKPGQGNYEQYF	TGTGCCAGCAAAAAACCGGGACAGGGGAACTACGAGCAGTACTTC
TRBJ1-2	many	.	TRBV27	CASSRGSGGYTF	TGTGCCAGCAGTAGGGGGTCGGGGGGCTACACCTTC
TRBJ2-5	medium-sized	.	TRBV4-3	CASSQDGRGREETQYF	TGCGCCAGCAGCCAAGATGGTCGGGGCAGGGAGGAGACCCAGTACTTC
TRBJ1-2	many	.	TRBV28	CASTPDSYGYTF	TGTGCCAGCACCCCCGACAGCTATGGCTACACCTTC
TRBJ2-1	.	TRBD2	TRBV24-1	CATSDATSGGVEQFF	TGTGCCACCAGTGATGCGACTAGCGGGGGTGTCGAGCAGTTCTTC
TRBJ2-2	many	.	TRBV5-5	CASSLYRDTGELFF	TGTGCCAGCAGCTTGTACAGGGACACCGGGGAGCTGTTTTTT
TRBJ2-5	.	.	TRBV20-1	CSAREGVGGTQYF	TGCAGTGCTAGAGAAGGGGTCGGGGGGACCCAGTACTTC
TRBJ2-3	.	.	TRBV5-1	CASTDTQYF	TGCGCCAGCACAGATACGCAGTATTTT
TRBJ2-4	few	.	TRBV20-1	CSASSKQGLRNIQYF	TGCAGTGCTAGCTCAAAGCAGGGGTTGAGAAACATTCAGTACTTC
TRBJ1-1	.	.	TRBV12-3/TRBV12-4	CASGVRRTEAFF	TGTGCCAGCGGAGTCCGGAGGACTGAAGCTTTCTTT
TRBJ2-1	few	.	TRBV4-1	CASSQDSPVPTTRFF	TGCGCCAGCAGCCAAGATTCCCCCGTCCCCACGACGCGGTTCTTC
TRBJ2-1	few	TRBD2	TRBV25-1	CASSPIAGEQFF	TGTGCCAGCAGTCCCATAGCGGGGGAACAGTTCTTC
TRBJ2-3	.	.	TRBV7-3	CASSLLGEVTDTQYF	TGTGCCAGCAGCTTACTCGGAGAGGTAACAGATACGCAGTATTTT